This TCR beta chain appears in the sequencing data of a study of blood T cell repertoires in COVID-19. Study at large: Acute and convalescent COVID-19 specimens originated in the United States, Italy and Spain. PBMCs, B-cell-depleted T cells, or T cells were the source of the cDNA or gDNA that made up the material.

Germline loops: CDR1 SQVTM, CDR2 ANQGSEA. This CDR3 is 15 amino acids long. With 6 bases clipped from V and 4 bases from J, the junction kept 15 bases outside the gene matches. Original analysis: By means of reference gene primer amplification, nucleated cell counts were estimated. Only in-frame clones appear in the TCRdb table, and some are missing; sequencing was by immunoSEQ multiplex PCR. The V and J calls and the clone size are those of that table, but D and trimming were determined from the DNA. The data contain around 140,000 clones, about 85% of them singletons. Material: peripheral blood. The source is a human donor in a cohort sampled during active COVID-19. This chain links TRBV29-1 with TRBJ2-7; TRBD2 agrees at 7 bases. The CDR3 is CSVRRGGQGGYEQYF. CDR3 nucleotides: TGCAGCGTCCGCCGCGGGGGTCAGGGTGGGTACGAGCAGTACTTC.